The next 18 T cell receptor beta chains were all read from a single sample in a study of identical twins. TCRdb re-called the 5' RACE reads with MiXCR, one entry per CDR3 protein. The sample contains hundreds of thousands of distinct CDR3 sequences, roughly 6% of which appear only once. Specimen: naive T cells sorted from blood. The receptors were sampled from a man aged 18 to 30 in good health.

This clonotype has a count of ten or more. J is TRBJ1-1 and V is TRBV9; D gene unclear. The CDR3 is 13 residues long. Germline V CDR1 and CDR2: SGDLS, YYNGEE. The germline V and J ends were trimmed by 0 bases and 2 bases, with 5 bases remaining between them. The CDR3 loop reads CASSVASNTEAFF. The CDR3 DNA follows: TGTGCCAGCAGCGTAGCCAGTAACACTGAAGCTTTCTTT.

This clonotype was recorded many times. The chain recombines TRBV29-1 with TRBJ2-1, with TRBD2 as a possible D gene (6 bases). The CDR3 is made up of 12 amino acids. Germline V gene lookup returns CDR1 SQVTM and CDR2 ANQGSEA. V lost 7 bases and J lost 7, with 14 bases in between. CDR3 loop: CSGRTKANEQFF. The CDR3 DNA sequence: TGCAGCGGACGGACTAAAGCAAATGAGCAGTTCTTC.

This clonotype showed up just a few times. This chain joins TRBV27 and TRBJ2-3; 13 bases are shared with TRBD2. V was clipped by 3 bases and J by 5 bases; unmatched bases: 2. This CDR3 is built from 15 residues. CDR1 is MNHEY and CDR2 is SMNVEV in the germline V gene (reference sequence). This CDR3 is CASSLGTSGVDTQYF. The CDR3 DNA is TGTGCCAGCAGTTTGGGGACTAGCGGGGTAGATACGCAGTATTTT.

In its sample, this clonotype was seen many times. The chain combines TRBV5-1 with TRBJ2-3; 11 nucleotides match TRBD2. This CDR3 region has 15 residues. CDR1 is SGHRS, CDR2 YFSETQ, per germline. J was trimmed by 4 bases and V by 4 bases; bases with no gene match: 5. The CDR3 DNA follows: TGCGCCAGCAGCGGCCTAGCGGGAGGAGCAGATACGCAGTATTTT. Its protein product is CASSGLAGGADTQYF.

This clonotype was observed many times. The chain is built from TRBV4-1 and TRBJ2-1; 14 nucleotides align to TRBD2. Germline V lookup: CDR1 MGHRA, CDR2 YSYEKL. This CDR3 comprises 22 residues. With 2 bases clipped from V and 1 base from J, the junction kept 16 bases outside the gene matches. Here the CDR3 reads CASSQRYGRGTSGRRSYNEQFF. In DNA form, the CDR3 reads TGCGCCAGCAGCCAAAGGTACGGTCGCGGGACTAGCGGGAGAAGGTCCTACAATGAGCAGTTCTTC.

This chain uses TRBV5-1 with TRBJ2-1; no definite D call. From germline, CDR1 is SGHRS and CDR2 YFSETQ. Deletions cut 0 bases from V and 4 bases from J, with 8 bases between. The CDR3 contains 14 residues. The CDR3 protein is CASSLGVEYNEQFF. The CDR3 nucleotides read TGCGCCAGCAGCTTGGGTGTAGAATACAATGAGCAGTTCTTC.

The sample holds many counts of this clonotype. V and J are TRBV29-1 and TRBJ2-1, with 8 bases lining up with TRBD2. CDR1 SQVTM and CDR2 ANQGSEA come from the germline V gene. Trimming cost V 1 base and J 2 bases; bases outside gene matches: 4. The CDR3 sequence is 15 residues long. DNA of the CDR3: TGCAGCGTTGAAGGGGGACTAGGAACCTACAATGAGCAGTTCTTC. Translation: CSVEGGLGTYNEQFF.

This clonotype was counted between two and nine times. This chain uses TRBV29-1 with TRBJ2-7, with no clear D. The CDR3 runs to 13 residues. CDR1 is SQVTM and CDR2 is ANQGSEA in the germline V gene. Trimming removed 1 base at V and 0 bases at J, with 7 bases between. The CDR3 is CSVEVQSSYEQYF. The CDR3 region has the DNA TGCAGCGTTGAAGTACAGAGCTCCTACGAGCAGTACTTC.

This clonotype was observed at least ten times. The CDR3 loop reads CSVNSGSSTDTQYF. The DNA of the CDR3 is TGCAGCGTCAATAGCGGGAGTAGCACAGATACGCAGTATTTT. This rearrangement joins TRBV29-1 to TRBJ2-3, with 9 bases identical to TRBD2. This CDR3 has 14 amino acids. V gave up 6 bases and J gave up 0 bases; unmatched junction bases: 4. Germline CDR1 and CDR2: SQVTM and ANQGSEA.

V usage is TRBV7-8 and J usage is TRBJ2-1, with TRBD2 matching 7 bases. Germline V gene data show CDR1 as SGHVS and CDR2 as FQNEAQ. The CDR3 is made up of 16 amino acids. V shed 3 bases and J 6 bases; nucleotides not matched to a gene: 11. This CDR3 reads CASSFAGSSGANEQFF. The CDR3 DNA sequence: TGTGCCAGCAGCTTTGCGGGGTCTAGCGGCGCCAATGAGCAGTTCTTC.

This clonotype has a count of ten or more. The V and J genes are TRBV6-5 and TRBJ2-1; the D gene is possibly TRBD1 (6 bases). Trimming cost V 2 bases and J 0 bases, with 8 bases left between them. The CDR3 has 15 amino acids. CDR1 is MNHEY and CDR2 is SVGAGI in the germline V gene. The CDR3 sequence is CASSYRDISYNEQFF. CDR3 bases: TGTGCCAGCAGTTACAGGGACATCTCCTACAATGAGCAGTTCTTC.

This clonotype was recorded many times. The chain combines TRBV5-1 with TRBJ2-3; 9 nucleotides line up with TRBD2. This CDR3 spans 13 amino acids. After removal of 7 bases from V and 7 bases from J, the junction contained 7 bases not matched to a gene. CDR1 is SGHRS, CDR2 YFSETQ, per germline. The CDR3 region is CASQTSGNNTQYF. The CDR3 nucleotides are TGCGCCAGCCAGACTAGCGGAAACAATACGCAGTATTTT. The full variable domain, with the rest looked up from reference TRBV5-1 and TRBJ2-3, is KAGVTQTPRYLIKTRGQQVTLSCSPISGHRSVSWYQQTPGQGLQFLFEYFSETQRNKGNFPGRFSGRQFSNSRSEMNVSTLELGDSALYLCASQTSGNNTQYFGPGTRLTVL.

The chain links TRBV4-3 to TRBJ1-2; D remains unclear. The ends were cut back, 3 bases at V and 4 bases at J, with 18 bases in the middle. The CDR3 spans 16 residues. In germline, CDR1 is LGHNA, CDR2 YSLEER. Here the CDR3 DNA reads TGCGCCAGCAGCCAGACAAGAGAACCGGCGGGCTATGGCTACACCTTC. Translation: CASSQTREPAGYGYTF.

A few counts support this clonotype. V and J are TRBV20-1 and TRBJ2-7; TRBD2 aligns across 11 bases. This CDR3 contains 16 residues. Germline V gene lookup returns CDR1 DFQATT and CDR2 SNEGSKA (reference sequence). Losses at the gene ends were 3 bases for V and 3 bases for J; bases not matched to a gene: 10. Written as DNA, the CDR3 is TGCAGTGCTAGCACGGCCGGGACTAGCGGTTTCTACGAGCAGTACTTC. This sequence encodes CSASTAGTSGFYEQYF.

The chain is built from TRBV4-3 and TRBJ2-7; the match to TRBD1 covers 9 bases. The CDR3 loop spans 16 amino acids. The J segment lost 2 bases and the V segment lost 0 bases, leaving 5 bases of the junction unmatched. Germline V gene lookup returns CDR1 LGHNA and CDR2 YSLEER. The CDR3 nucleotides read TGCGCCAGCAGCCAAGATTGGACAGGGGCCCCCTACGAGCAGTACTTC. As protein: CASSQDWTGAPYEQYF.

Ten or more counts support this clonotype. The CDR3 DNA follows: TGTGCCAGCAGCTTACCCCGGGATGCAGATACGCAGTATTTT. Translation: CASSLPRDADTQYF. The chain carries TRBV7-2 and TRBJ2-3, with D possibly being TRBD2 (5 bases). Trimming removed 2 bases from V and 4 bases from J, with 10 bases in between. This CDR3 contains 14 residues. Germline V gene lookup returns CDR1 SGHTA and CDR2 FQGNSA.

In this sample, this clonotype turned up many times. At one end, the junction sequence differs from germline, possibly due to a read error. The chain carries TRBV29-1 and TRBJ2-1; TRBD1 matches at 9 bases. CDR1 SQVTM and CDR2 ANQGSEA come from the germline V gene. The CDR3 contains 9 residues. The CDR3 DNA reads TGCAGCGTCGGGGACAGGGTCCTCTTC. Amino acid sequence: CSVGDRVLF.

This clonotype came up a few times. A much larger clone lies one base from this, so it may be a read error. The chain joins TRBV2 to TRBJ2-5, with D unclear. The V end was cut by 5 bases, the J end by 4 bases, with 5 bases between. This CDR3 comprises 11 residues. Germline lookup yields CDR1 SNHLY and CDR2 FYNNEI. Here the CDR3 DNA reads TGTGCCAGCAGTCCGACAGAGACCCAGTACTTC. It translates to CASSPTETQYF.